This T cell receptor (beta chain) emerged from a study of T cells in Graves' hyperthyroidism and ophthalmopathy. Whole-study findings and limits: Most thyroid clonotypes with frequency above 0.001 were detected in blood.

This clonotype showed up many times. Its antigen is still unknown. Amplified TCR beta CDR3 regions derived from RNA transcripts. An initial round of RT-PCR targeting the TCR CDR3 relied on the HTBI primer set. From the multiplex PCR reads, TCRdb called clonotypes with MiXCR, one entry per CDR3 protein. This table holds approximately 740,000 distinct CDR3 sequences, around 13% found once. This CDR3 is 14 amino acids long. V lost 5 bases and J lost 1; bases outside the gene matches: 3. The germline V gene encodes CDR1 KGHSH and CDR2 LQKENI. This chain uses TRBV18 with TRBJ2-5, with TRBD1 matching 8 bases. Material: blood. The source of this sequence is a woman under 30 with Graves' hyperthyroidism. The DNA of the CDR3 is TGTGCCAGCTCAAAGGGGACAGGCCAAGAGACCCAGTACTTC. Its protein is CASSKGTGQETQYF.